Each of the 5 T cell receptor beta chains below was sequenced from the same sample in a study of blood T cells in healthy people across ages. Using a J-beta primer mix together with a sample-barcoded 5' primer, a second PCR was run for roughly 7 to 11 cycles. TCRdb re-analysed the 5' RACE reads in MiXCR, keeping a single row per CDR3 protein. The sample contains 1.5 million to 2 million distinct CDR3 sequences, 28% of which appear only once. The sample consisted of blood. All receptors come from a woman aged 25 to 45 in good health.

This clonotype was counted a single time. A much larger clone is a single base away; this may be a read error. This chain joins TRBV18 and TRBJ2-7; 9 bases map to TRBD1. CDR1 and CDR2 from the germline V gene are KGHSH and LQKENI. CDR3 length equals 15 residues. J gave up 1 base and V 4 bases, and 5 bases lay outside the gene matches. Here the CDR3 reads CASSRTGDSSYEQYF. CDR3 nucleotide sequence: TGTGCCAGCTCACGGACAGGGGACTCTTCCTACGAGCAGTACTTC.

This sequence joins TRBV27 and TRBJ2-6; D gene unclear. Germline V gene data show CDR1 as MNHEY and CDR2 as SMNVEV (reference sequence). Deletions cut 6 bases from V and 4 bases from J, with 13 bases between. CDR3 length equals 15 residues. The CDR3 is CASRRRVGGANVLTF. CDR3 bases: TGTGCCAGCAGGCGAAGGGTAGGCGGGGCCAACGTCCTGACTTTC.

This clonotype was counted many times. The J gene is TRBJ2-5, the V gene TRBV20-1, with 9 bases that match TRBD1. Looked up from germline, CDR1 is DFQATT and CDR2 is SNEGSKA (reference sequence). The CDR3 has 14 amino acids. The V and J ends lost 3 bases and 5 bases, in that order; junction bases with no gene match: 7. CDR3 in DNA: TGCAGTGCTAGCAGGACAGGGGCTGGGGAGACCCAGTACTTC. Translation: CSASRTGAGETQYF.

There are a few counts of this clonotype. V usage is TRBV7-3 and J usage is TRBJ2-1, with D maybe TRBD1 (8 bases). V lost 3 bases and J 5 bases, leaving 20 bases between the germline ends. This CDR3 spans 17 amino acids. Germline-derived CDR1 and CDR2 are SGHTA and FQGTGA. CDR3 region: CASSLGGVQGAHNEQFF. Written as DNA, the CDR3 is TGTGCCAGCAGCTTGGGAGGGGTGCAGGGGGCTCACAATGAGCAGTTCTTC. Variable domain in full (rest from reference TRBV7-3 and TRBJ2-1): GAGVSQTPSNKVTEKGKYVELRCDPISGHTALYWYRQSLGQGPEFLIYFQGTGAADDSGLPNDRFFAVRPEGSVSTLKIQRTERGDSAVYLCASSLGGVQGAHNEQFFGPGTRLTVL.

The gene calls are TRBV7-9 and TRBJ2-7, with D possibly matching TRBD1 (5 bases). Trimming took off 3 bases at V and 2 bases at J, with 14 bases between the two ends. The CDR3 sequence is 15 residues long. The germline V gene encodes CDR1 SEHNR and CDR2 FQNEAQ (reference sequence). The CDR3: CASSFGGSGPYEQYF. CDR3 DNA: TGTGCCAGCAGCTTCGGTGGGTCAGGGCCCTACGAGCAGTACTTC. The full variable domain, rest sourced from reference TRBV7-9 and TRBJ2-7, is DTGVSQNPRHKITKRGQNVTFRCDPISEHNRLYWYRQTLGQGPEFLTYFQNEAQLEKSRLLSDRFSAERPKGSFSTLEIQRTEQGDSAMYLCASSFGGSGPYEQYFGPGTRLTVT.